A single sample gave rise to the 16 T cell receptor beta chains below, sequenced in a study of blood T cells in healthy people across ages. PCR was performed a second time for roughly 7 to 12 cycles using a sample-barcoded 5' primer and a J-beta primer mix. TCRdb called the 5' RACE reads again in MiXCR, with one record for every CDR3 protein. The sample comprises about 1.5 million distinct CDR3 sequences, less than 45% of which are singletons, and roughly 3.7% rests with the top ten. The specimen was blood. The receptors come from a woman aged 18-30 years in good health.

CDR3 sequence reads: CSARDGGAPYNEQFF. The CDR3 region has the DNA TGCAGTGCTAGAGATGGCGGGGCGCCCTACAATGAGCAGTTCTTC. The V call is TRBV20-1, the J call TRBJ2-1, with TRBD2 as a possible D gene (6 bases). The germline V gene encodes CDR1 DFQATT and CDR2 SNEGSKA (reference sequence). V was shortened by 0 bases and J by 2 bases, with 11 bases between the two germline ends. The CDR3 runs to 15 residues.

A note on this clonotype: Its ends do not fully match the called genes, so a read error is possible. This CDR3 is CASSSAVAPYNERFF. As DNA, the CDR3 is TGTGCTAGCAGCTCTGCCGTGGCCCCCTACAATGAGCGGTTCTTC. The genes are TRBV7-7 and TRBJ2-1; D gene ambiguous. The germline gives CDR1 SSHAT, CDR2 FNYEAQ (reference sequence). There are 15 residues in the CDR3.

The chain couples TRBV20-1 to TRBJ2-7; D not resolved. CDR1 and CDR2 (germline): DFQATT, SNEGSKA (reference sequence). Trimming took off 5 bases at V and 6 bases at J, with 8 bases between the two ends. This CDR3 comprises 10 residues. CDR3 DNA: TGCAGTGCTCTACAACGCGAGCAGTACTTC. As protein: CSALQREQYF.

The chain links TRBV21-1 to TRBJ1-2; whether TRBD1, the table's D call, matches the DNA was not checked. TRBV21-1 is listed as a pseudogene. CDR3 length: 16 amino acids. The CDR3 DNA reads as TGTGCCAGCAACGAGGACACGGATTTTTTTAACTATGGCTACACCTTC. Protein: CASNEDTDFFNYGYTF.

The chain recombines TRBV9 with TRBJ2-3, with TRBD2 as a possible D gene (5 bases). CDR1 is SGDLS and CDR2 is YYNGEE in the germline V gene. This CDR3 has 13 amino acids. V lost 2 bases and J lost 4, with 8 bases in between. This CDR3 reads CASSVGMADTQYF. The CDR3 nucleotides read TGTGCCAGCAGCGTCGGGATGGCAGATACGCAGTATTTT.

The table lists this clonotype with many counts. The rearrangement links TRBV12-3 or TRBV12-4 to TRBJ2-7; 8 bases are a match to TRBD2. The CDR3 has 14 residues. J lost 4 bases, V lost 5 bases, and 7 bases had no gene match. This CDR3 is CASSNSGTKYEQYF. CDR3 nucleotides: TGTGCCAGCAGTAATAGCGGGACGAAATACGAGCAGTACTTC.

The chain recombines TRBV6-5 with TRBJ2-5, with unresolved D. This CDR3 region has 16 residues. Trimming left V 3 bases short and J 0 bases short, with 14 bases between. The germline gives CDR1 MNHEY, CDR2 SVGAGI. DNA for the CDR3: TGTGCCAGCAGTTATGCCCAGAACCTGTACCAAGAGACCCAGTACTTC. Translation: CASSYAQNLYQETQYF.

This chain links TRBV7-9 with TRBJ1-4; D may be TRBD1 (6 bases). V gave up 4 bases and J gave up 6 bases, with 18 bases separating them. The CDR3 covers 16 residues. The germline V gene encodes CDR1 SEHNR and CDR2 FQNEAQ (reference sequence). The CDR3 DNA follows: TGTGCCAGCAGCTCTAACAGGGAAGAGATCGATGAAAAACTGTTTTTT. It codes for CASSSNREEIDEKLFF.

This clonotype was seen a few times. The rearrangement joins TRBV12-3 or TRBV12-4 to TRBJ1-5; tentative D call: TRBD1 (5 bases). The CDR3 contains 13 residues. V was clipped by 7 bases and J by 0 bases, with 7 bases between them. CDR3 nucleotide sequence: TGTGCCAGCATGGGGGATAGCAATCAGCCCCAGCATTTT. Amino acids: CASMGDSNQPQHF.

On this clonotype: One end of the junction is discordant with germline, which a read error may explain. This rearrangement joins TRBV4-1 to TRBJ2-7, with 7 positions matching TRBD1. From germline, CDR1 is MGHRA and CDR2 YSYEKL. This CDR3 contains 14 residues. DNA of the CDR3: TGCGCCAGCAACCAAGCCCAGGGACAGTACGAGCAGTACTTC. Protein product: CASNQAQGQYEQYF.

The table lists this clonotype with a few counts. The chain uses TRBV3-1 and TRBJ2-3; 11 nucleotides line up with TRBD1. The CDR3 spans 16 residues. Germline V gives CDR1 LGHDT, CDR2 YNNKEL (reference sequence). The ends lost 4 bases at V and 4 bases at J; junction bases unmatched: 7. CDR3 loop: CASSRGQGAKSDTQYF. CDR3 DNA: TGTGCCAGCAGCCGAGGACAGGGGGCGAAGTCAGATACGCAGTATTTT.

On this clonotype itself: A junction end diverges from the germline sequence, so it may reflect a read error. The chain couples TRBV28 to TRBJ2-5; no definite D call. There are 13 residues in the CDR3. Germline loops: CDR1 MDHEN, CDR2 SYDVKM. CDR3 DNA sequence: TGTGCCGGCAGTGTAGCTGAACAAGAGACCCAGTACTTC. The encoded protein is CAGSVAEQETQYF.

The rearrangement uses TRBV9 and TRBJ2-1; D is uncertain. Germline V lookup: CDR1 SGDLS, CDR2 YYNGEE. The CDR3 is 13 residues long. Trimming removed 3 bases from V and 8 bases from J, with 12 bases in between. CDR3 region: CASSGASRDEQFF. CDR3 nucleotides: TGTGCCAGCAGCGGGGCAAGTCGGGATGAGCAGTTCTTC.

The chain joins TRBV16 to TRBJ2-4; TRBD1 matches at 10 bases. The end of the DNA fits TRBJ2-5 better, so the J call may be wrong. There are 16 residues in the CDR3. Germline V gene data show CDR1 as KGHSY and CDR2 as FQNENV. CDR3 nucleotide sequence: TGTGCCAGCAGCCATAGGACAGGGGGACCTGGAGAGACCCAGTACTTC. Translating gives CASSHRTGGPGETQYF.

Points on this clonotype: One junction end does not reproduce the germline sequence, and a read error may be involved. The rearrangement links TRBV10-3 to TRBJ1-6; TRBD1 is a possible D gene (5 bases). The CDR3 length is 14 residues. The germline gives CDR1 ENHRY, CDR2 SYGVKD. CDR3 nucleotide sequence: TGTGCCATCAGGGGCACCGGGGCGAATTCACCCCTCAACTTT. Its translation is CAIRGTGANSPLNF.

This clonotype was seen a handful of times. J is TRBJ1-1 and V is TRBV21-1; TRBD1, the table's D call, lacks a check against the DNA. TRBV21-1 is a pseudogene segment. The length of the CDR3 is 15 residues. CDR3 loop: CASSPKTGGDTEAFF. CDR3 coding DNA: TGTGCCAGCAGCCCCAAGACAGGGGGGGACACTGAAGCTTTCTTT.